A selection of T cell receptor beta chains follows, all from one sample in a study of blood T cells in healthy people across ages. TCRdb itself ran the 5' RACE reads through MiXCR, one entry per CDR3 protein. The sample carries about 570,000 distinct CDR3 sequences, roughly a quarter recorded once. The same specimen was also included in a second study, on T cells of mothers and their children.

Sample: blood. The receptor source for this set is a boy aged 2 to 9 in good health. CDR3s include the opening cysteine and the closing phenylalanine or tryptophan. A D gene is named only where the DNA matches it firmly. The size of a clone is reported for some rows only, either as once, few or many, or as a class for expanded clones.

NA	TRBJ2-6	NA	TRBV30	CAWRPIRGRRSGANVLTF	TGTGCCTGGCGACCCATTAGGGGACGTCGCTCTGGGGCCAACGTCCTGACTTTC
few	TRBJ2-2	TRBD2	TRBV30	CAWSAVAGSSTGELFF	TGTGCCTGGAGTGCAGTAGCGGGGAGTTCAACCGGGGAGCTGTTTTTT
NA	TRBJ1-1	NA	TRBV7-6	CASSLAQGSEAFF	TGTGCCAGCAGCTTAGCACAGGGAAGTGAAGCTTTCTTT
few	TRBJ2-1	NA	TRBV11-2	CASSLNPTRPNEQFF	TGTGCCAGCAGCTTAAATCCGACAAGGCCCAATGAGCAGTTCTTC
few	TRBJ2-3	TRBD2	TRBV6-5	CASRATRESDTQYF	TGTGCCAGCAGGGCGACGCGGGAGTCAGATACGCAGTATTTT
NA	TRBJ1-2	NA	TRBV3-1	CASSSGAGDGYTF	TGTGCCAGCAGCTCAGGCGCAGGGGATGGCTACACCTTC
few	TRBJ2-7	NA	TRBV29-1	CSVGIGGDEQYF	TGCAGCGTTGGAATCGGTGGAGACGAGCAGTACTTC
many	TRBJ2-3	TRBD2	TRBV5-1	CASSTTSGGPAAQYF	TGCGCCAGCAGCACCACTAGCGGGGGCCCCGCTGCGCAGTATTTT
NA	TRBJ1-2	NA	TRBV5-1	CASSLSGHGNYGYTF	TGCGCCAGCAGCTTGTCGGGTCACGGAAACTATGGCTACACCTTC
few	TRBJ2-7	NA	TRBV29-1	CSVTLGGQTYEQYF	TGCAGCGTTACTTTGGGTGGACAGACCTACGAGCAGTACTTC
few	TRBJ1-1	NA	TRBV15	CATSREGANTEAFF	TGTGCCACCAGCAGAGAAGGGGCGAACACTGAAGCTTTCTTT
NA	TRBJ1-6	NA	TRBV6-2/TRBV6-3	CASSVGQHSPLHF	TGTGCCAGCAGTGTCGGACAGCATTCACCCCTCCACTTT
few	TRBJ2-1	TRBD2	TRBV7-7	CASSLGGTSGSNEQFF	TGTGCCAGCAGCTTAGGGGGGACTAGCGGGAGCAATGAGCAGTTCTTC
NA	TRBJ1-5	NA	TRBV28	CASSPVRGRGQPQHF	TGTGCCAGTAGTCCGGTTCGGGGGCGCGGTCAGCCCCAGCATTTT
NA	TRBJ2-2	NA	TRBV15	CATSRGQKNTGELFF	TGTGCCACCAGCAGAGGACAGAAGAACACCGGGGAGCTGTTTTTT
NA	TRBJ2-1	NA	TRBV27	CASSSLRTLGVNEQFF	TGTGCCAGCAGTTCCCTACGGACTCTCGGGGTGAATGAGCAGTTCTTC
NA	TRBJ2-1	NA	TRBV15	CATSRTTASTYNEQFF	TGTGCCACCAGCAGGACGACGGCTAGCACCTACAATGAGCAGTTCTTC
NA	TRBJ2-5	NA	TRBV7-9	CASSLGGEQTQYF	TGTGCCAGCAGCTTAGGCGGCGAACAGACCCAGTACTTC
NA	TRBJ2-7	TRBD2	TRBV6-5	CASSTSGGAYEQYF	TGTGCCAGCAGCACTAGCGGGGGGGCCTACGAGCAGTACTTC
NA	TRBJ1-1	TRBD1	TRBV7-2	CASSPDPQGTEAFF	TGTGCCAGCAGCCCTGACCCACAGGGGACTGAAGCTTTCTTT
many	TRBJ2-2	NA	TRBV3-1	CASSHRQNTGELFF	TGTGCCAGCAGCCATCGACAAAACACCGGGGAGCTGTTTTTT
NA	TRBJ2-2	NA	TRBV12-3/TRBV12-4	CASSFYAGRTGELFF	TGTGCCAGCAGTTTCTATGCGGGACGGACCGGGGAGCTGTTTTTT
NA	TRBJ2-3	TRBD2	TRBV12-5	CASGLAGTSRTDTQYF	TGTGCTAGTGGTTTGGCCGGGACTAGCCGCACAGATACGCAGTATTTT
NA	TRBJ2-2	NA	TRBV4-3	CASSLINTGELFF	TGCGCCAGCAGCCTAATAAACACCGGGGAGCTGTTTTTT
NA	TRBJ2-7	TRBD1	TRBV6-1	CASRPDPGQGSTGSYEQYF	TGTGCCAGCAGGCCCGACCCGGGACAGGGGAGTACGGGCTCCTACGAGCAGTACTTC
few	TRBJ2-5	NA	TRBV7-6	CASSLGGYADLETQYF	TGTGCCAGCAGCCTAGGGGGGTACGCGGACCTAGAGACCCAGTACTTC
NA	TRBJ2-6	NA	TRBV12-3/TRBV12-4	CASSHRPGWGHSGANVLTF	TGTGCCAGCAGTCACAGGCCGGGCTGGGGCCACTCTGGGGCCAACGTCCTGACTTTC
few	TRBJ2-5	TRBD2	TRBV11-2	CASSLESGGGETQYF	TGTGCCAGCAGCTTAGAAAGCGGGGGCGGGGAGACCCAGTACTTC
NA	TRBJ2-1	TRBD2	TRBV24-1	CATSGGGNAHEQFF	TGTGCCACCAGTGGGGGGGGTAACGCACATGAGCAGTTCTTC
NA	TRBJ2-5	NA	TRBV2	CASSEGLAGPETQYF	TGTGCCAGCAGTGAAGGGCTAGCAGGCCCAGAGACCCAGTACTTC
many	TRBJ2-3	TRBD2	TRBV7-2	CASSLGTSGRVKTQYF	TGTGCCAGCAGCTTAGGGACTAGCGGGAGGGTAAAGACGCAGTATTTT
NA	TRBJ1-1	NA	TRBV3-1	CASSQGVVEAFF	TGTGCCAGCAGCCAAGGAGTGGTTGAAGCTTTCTTT
NA	TRBJ2-7	NA	TRBV7-9	CASSSTGGDSYEQYF	TGTGCCAGCAGCTCTACAGGGGGGGACTCCTACGAGCAGTACTTC
NA	TRBJ2-5	TRBD1	TRBV29-1	CSVTTGGETQYF	TGCAGCGTGACGACAGGGGGGGAGACCCAGTACTTC
few	TRBJ2-6	TRBD1	TRBV7-9	CASSPTGISSGANVLTF	TGTGCCAGCAGCCCGACAGGGATCTCCTCTGGGGCCAACGTCCTGACTTTC
few	TRBJ2-3	NA	TRBV9	CASSITSKDTQYF	TGTGCCAGCAGCATAACTAGCAAAGATACGCAGTATTTT
NA	TRBJ2-7	NA	TRBV7-9	CASSFPNDYEQYF	TGTGCCAGCAGCTTCCCAAACGACTACGAGCAGTACTTC
few	TRBJ1-2	TRBD1	TRBV27	CASSIGTGGGYTF	TGTGCCAGCAGCATCGGGACAGGGGGTGGCTACACCTTC
NA	TRBJ2-7	TRBD2	TRBV7-2	CASSFVAGGPYEQYF	TGTGCCAGCAGCTTTGTAGCGGGAGGGCCCTACGAGCAGTACTTC
NA	TRBJ1-2	NA	TRBV27	CASSSQGSYGYTF	TGTGCCAGCAGTTCCCAGGGAAGCTATGGCTACACCTTC
many	TRBJ1-2	NA	TRBV5-5	CASSSPGQQNYGYTF	TGTGCCAGCAGCTCACCGGGACAACAGAACTATGGCTACACCTTC
NA	TRBJ2-5	TRBD2	TRBV20-1	CSATHSGGAMETQYF	TGCAGTGCTACCCATAGCGGGGGGGCCATGGAGACCCAGTACTTC
NA	TRBJ2-1	TRBD1	TRBV27	CASQGTGDHEQFF	TGTGCCAGCCAAGGGACAGGGGACCATGAGCAGTTCTTC
few	TRBJ1-1	TRBD1	TRBV30	CAWSATGGWETFF	TGTGCCTGGAGTGCGACAGGGGGATGGGAAACTTTCTTT
NA	TRBJ2-2	TRBD2	TRBV5-1	CASSTGTSANTGELFF	TGCGCCAGCAGCACCGGGACTAGCGCAAACACCGGGGAGCTGTTTTTT
few	TRBJ2-3	NA	TRBV5-1	CASSLRGGRDTQYF	TGCGCCAGCAGCCTGAGGGGGGGTAGAGATACGCAGTATTTT
NA	TRBJ2-7	NA	TRBV12-3/TRBV12-4	CASSLVSSGVGHEQYF	TGTGCCAGCAGTTTAGTCTCGTCCGGAGTTGGCCACGAGCAGTACTTC
NA	TRBJ2-3	TRBD2	TRBV7-2	CASSPGRTWTDTQYF	TGTGCCAGCAGCCCCGGGAGGACATGGACAGATACGCAGTATTTT
few	TRBJ2-7	TRBD2	TRBV4-3	CASSQDRTSVTYEQYF	TGCGCCAGCAGCCAAGACCGGACTAGCGTAACCTACGAGCAGTACTTC
NA	TRBJ2-5	NA	TRBV7-2	CASSRRWTTETQYF	TGTGCCAGCAGCCGTCGCTGGACTACAGAGACCCAGTACTTC
NA	TRBJ1-5	NA	TRBV2	CASRSRGGDQPQHF	TGTGCCAGCAGGTCCAGGGGTGGGGATCAGCCCCAGCATTTT
few	TRBJ2-5	NA	TRBV7-8	CASRRDRHKMTQYF	TGTGCCAGCAGACGGGACCGACACAAGATGACCCAGTACTTC
few	TRBJ1-1	TRBD1	TRBV12-5	CASGSSTQGAVMNTEAFF	TGTGCTAGTGGTTCCTCTACACAGGGGGCAGTTATGAACACTGAAGCTTTCTTT
few	TRBJ1-1	NA	TRBV6-1	CASSAGPQNTEAFF	TGTGCCAGCAGTGCCGGACCCCAGAACACTGAAGCTTTCTTT
NA	TRBJ2-2	TRBD1	TRBV7-9	CASSGQGAPFGELFF	TGTGCCAGCAGCGGACAGGGGGCGCCGTTCGGGGAGCTGTTTTTT
NA	TRBJ2-5	TRBD1	TRBV15	CAPPWGQGETQYF	TGTGCCCCCCCATGGGGACAGGGAGAGACCCAGTACTTC
NA	TRBJ2-5	NA	TRBV20-1	CSASETVQETQYF	TGCAGTGCTTCAGAGACAGTTCAAGAGACCCAGTACTTC